Presented here are 30 T cell receptor beta chains from one specimen sequenced in a study of T cells in Graves' hyperthyroidism and ophthalmopathy. RNA transcripts served as the template for amplifying TCR beta CDR3 regions. With the HTBI primer set, the TCR CDR3 went through a first round of RT-PCR. TCRdb itself ran the multiplex PCR reads through MiXCR, one entry per CDR3 protein. This sample carries fewer than 600,000 distinct CDR3 sequences, 14% of them seen once, and the ten largest clones take approximately 15%. Sequencing input: blood. Receptor source: a woman aged 40 to 50 with Graves' hyperthyroidism.

This clonotype was picked up one time. Being one base from a much bigger clone, this may be a read error. This chain uses TRBV6-1 with TRBJ2-1, with 10 nucleotides matching TRBD2. This CDR3 region has 16 residues. Germline lookup yields CDR1 MNHNS and CDR2 SASEGT. CDR3 in amino acids: CACSAFTSGMNNEQFF. The CDR3 nucleotides are TGTGCCTGCAGTGCCTTTACTAGCGGGATGAACAATGAGCAGTTCTTC.

V gene TRBV5-1 combines with J gene TRBJ2-1, with 16 bases fitting TRBD2. The CDR3 covers 15 residues. Losses at the gene ends were 4 bases for V and 8 bases for J; bases not matched to a gene: 3. Germline CDR1 is SGHRS and CDR2 is YFSETQ. In DNA form, the CDR3 reads TGCGCCAGCAGCGGGACTAGCGGGAGGGGCTATGAGCAGTTCTTC. Its translation is CASSGTSGRGYEQFF.

The sample holds many counts of this clonotype. The chain carries TRBV7-3 and TRBJ2-3, with a weak D call TRBD2 (7 bases). The V end lost 5 bases, the J end lost 5 bases, and 20 bases lay between the germline ends. CDR3 size: 16 residues. Germline assignment: CDR1 SGHTA and CDR2 FQGTGA. CDR3: CASSRPSGKGGDTQYF. DNA for the CDR3: TGTGCCAGCAGCCGTCCTAGCGGAAAAGGGGGAGATACGCAGTATTTT.

The sample holds many counts of this clonotype. The chain uses TRBV5-5 and TRBJ2-5; tentative D call: TRBD2 (6 bases). The CDR3 sequence is 15 residues long. Germline-derived CDR1 and CDR2 are SGHKS and YYEKEE (reference sequence). The germline V and J ends were trimmed by 4 bases and 0 bases, with 13 bases remaining between them. The CDR3 sequence is CASSRVSGDQETQYF. CDR3 coding DNA: TGTGCCAGCAGCAGGGTCTCGGGGGACCAAGAGACCCAGTACTTC. The full variable domain, with the rest looked up from reference TRBV5-5 and TRBJ2-5, is DAGVTQSPTHLIKTRGQQVTLRCSPISGHKSVSWYQQVLGQGPQFIFQYYEKEERGRGNFPDRFSARQFPNYSSELNVNALLLGDSALYLCASSRVSGDQETQYFGPGTRLLVL.

This clonotype was picked up many times. As DNA, the CDR3 is TGTGCCAGCAGCCAAACAACAGGGGGCGAAAACACAGATACGCAGTATTTT. Its protein is CASSQTTGGENTDTQYF. V gene TRBV7-9 combines with J gene TRBJ2-3; TRBD1 aligns across 9 bases. The CDR3 length is 17 residues. Germline CDR1 SEHNR, CDR2 FQNEAQ (reference sequence). V shed 5 bases, J shed 2 bases, and the junction held 11 bases outside the gene matches.

This clonotype appeared a few times. A junction boundary mismatches the germline segment, possibly from a read error. The genes are TRBV15 and TRBJ2-3, with 9 bases matching TRBD2. The CDR3 covers 16 residues. From germline, CDR1 is LNHNV and CDR2 YYDKDF (reference sequence). CDR3 loop: CATNRDSGGRVDTQYF. Written as DNA, the CDR3 is TGCGCCACCAACAGAGATTCCGGCGGGAGGGTGGATACGCAGTATTTT.

This clonotype appeared many times. This chain connects TRBV12-3 or TRBV12-4 to TRBJ1-4; D not resolved. The ends were cut back, 7 bases at V and 3 bases at J, with 15 bases in the middle. The CDR3 loop spans 15 amino acids. In DNA form, the CDR3 reads TGTGCCAGCACTGCCCAGTCTGGCTCTAATGAAAAACTGTTTTTT. The encoded protein is CASTAQSGSNEKLFF.

This clonotype was detected ten times or more. CDR3: CASSLEAGPDEAFF. CDR3 bases: TGTGCCAGCAGCTTGGAGGCAGGGCCCGACGAAGCTTTCTTT. The rearrangement uses TRBV5-8 and TRBJ1-1; D perhaps matches TRBD1 (5 bases). From germline, CDR1 is SGHTS and CDR2 YDEGEE. With 0 bases removed from V and 8 bases from J, the gap between germline ends came to 14 bases. There are 14 residues in the CDR3.

The chain employs TRBV4-2 and TRBJ2-2, with D hard to call. This CDR3 has 13 amino acids. V was shortened by 3 bases and J by 3 bases, with 5 bases between the two germline ends. Germline V lookup: CDR1 LGHNA, CDR2 YNFKEQ. CDR3 sequence: CASSHLDTGELFF. The DNA of the CDR3 is TGTGCCAGCAGCCATCTAGACACCGGGGAGCTGTTTTTT.

Turning to this clonotype: Without the conserved terminal phenylalanine or tryptophan, this CDR3 likely stems from a read error. J is TRBJ2-6 and V is TRBV7-2, with 9 nucleotides matching TRBD1. The CDR3 sequence is 17 residues long. The germline V gene encodes CDR1 SGHTA and CDR2 FQGNSA. Trimming at V came to 6 bases and at J to 3 bases, leaving 9 bases not matched to a gene. CDR3 sequence: CASRPGTGSRGANVLTS. The CDR3 nucleotides are TGTGCCAGCAGACCCGGGACAGGGAGTCGTGGGGCCAACGTCCTGACTTCC.

This rearrangement joins TRBV12-3 or TRBV12-4 to TRBJ2-1; the match to TRBD2 covers 10 bases. V gave up 8 bases and J gave up 4 bases; unmatched junction bases: 5. CDR3 size: 14 residues. CDR3 sequence reads: CASHLAGEYNEQFF. The CDR3 nucleotides read TGTGCCAGCCATCTAGCGGGAGAATACAATGAGCAGTTCTTC.

This clonotype was seen many times. This chain uses TRBV30 with TRBJ1-1; a weak D match, TRBD1 (6 bases). The length of the CDR3 is 14 residues. Per the germline V gene, CDR1 is GTSNPN and CDR2 is SVGIG (reference sequence). V was pared by 3 bases and J by 0 bases, with 11 bases between. CDR3 sequence (DNA): TGTGCCTGGAGACCGACAGGTGTGAACACTGAAGCTTTCTTT. Its translation is CAWRPTGVNTEAFF. The entire variable domain, with the rest obtained from reference TRBV30 and TRBJ1-1, is as follows: SQTIHQWPATLVQPVGSPLSLECTVEGTSNPNLYWYRQAAGRGLQLLFYSVGIGQISSEVPQNLSASRPQDRQFILSSKKLLLSDSGFYLCAWRPTGVNTEAFFGQGTRLTVV.

The sample holds a few counts of this clonotype. The chain links TRBV5-5 to TRBJ2-7; D is ambiguous. The CDR3 is 16 amino acids. Trimming left V 0 bases short and J 3 bases short, with 16 bases between. Looked up from germline, CDR1 is SGHKS and CDR2 is YYEKEE (reference sequence). CDR3 sequence reads: CASSLGPETSIYEQYF. The CDR3 DNA reads TGTGCCAGCAGCTTGGGTCCCGAGACTTCCATCTACGAGCAGTACTTC.

This clonotype appeared many times. This rearrangement joins TRBV28 to TRBJ2-1, with no clear D. The germline V and J ends were trimmed by 7 bases and 5 bases, with 18 bases remaining between them. The CDR3 runs 15 residues. Germline CDR1 reads MDHEN; CDR2 reads SYDVKM. As DNA, the CDR3 is TGTGCCAGCACCCCACGGTTGGTGGTCCACAATGAGCAGTTCTTC. This gives the protein CASTPRLVVHNEQFF.

This clonotype was found many times. The chain carries TRBV9 and TRBJ2-3, with D uncertain. The CDR3 loop spans 16 amino acids. Germline V gene sequence: CDR1 SGDLS, CDR2 YYNGEE. Trimming took off 0 bases at V and 0 bases at J, with 11 bases between the two ends. The CDR3 region is CASSVATASSTDTQYF. The CDR3 DNA reads TGTGCCAGCAGCGTAGCTACGGCTTCAAGCACAGATACGCAGTATTTT.

This clonotype has ten or more counts. The chain combines TRBV2 with TRBJ2-1; 13 positions match TRBD2. Germline-derived CDR1 and CDR2 are SNHLY and FYNNEI. The CDR3 runs 15 residues. Losses at the gene ends were 4 bases for V and 6 bases for J; bases not matched to a gene: 3. Here the CDR3 reads CASSGTSGSPNEQFF. In nucleotides, the CDR3 is TGTGCCAGCAGTGGGACTAGCGGGAGCCCCAATGAGCAGTTCTTC.

This clonotype was recorded at least ten times. The chain has TRBV30 and TRBJ1-6; D is unresolved. Germline V lookup: CDR1 GTSNPN, CDR2 SVGIG (reference sequence). The CDR3 extends over 17 amino acids. The ends were cut back, 2 bases at V and 7 bases at J, with 21 bases in the middle. The CDR3 protein is CAWSTSGQVARNSPLHF. CDR3 bases: TGTGCCTGGAGTACGAGTGGGCAGGTGGCCAGGAATTCACCCCTCCACTTT.

This clonotype was detected ten times or more. V gene TRBV7-3 combines with J gene TRBJ2-1, with TRBD1 identical over 10 bases. CDR1 and CDR2 (germline): SGHTA, FQGTGA. This CDR3 comprises 15 residues. J gave up 5 bases and V 5 bases, and 6 bases lay outside the gene matches. The CDR3 coding sequence is TGTGCCAGCAGCCGTGACAGGGGGCGAAACAATGAGCAGTTCTTC. Translating it yields CASSRDRGRNNEQFF.

This clonotype was seen a few times. The chain carries TRBV27 and TRBJ2-3; 8 nucleotides match TRBD2. The CDR3 has 15 amino acids. V lost 4 bases, J lost 5 bases, and 8 bases stayed unmatched. Germline V gives CDR1 MNHEY, CDR2 SMNVEV (reference sequence). The CDR3 DNA reads as TGTGCCAGCAGTTCCTACGGTCTAGCGGGAGATACGCAGTATTTT. Translated, it gives CASSSYGLAGDTQYF.

In its sample, this clonotype was seen a few times. DNA of the CDR3: TGTGCCAGCAGTTCCGACAGGGGAGAAAACATTCAGTACTTC. It translates to CASSSDRGENIQYF. This chain joins TRBV6-1 and TRBJ2-4; the match to TRBD1 covers 8 bases. This CDR3 is built from 14 residues. The germline gives CDR1 MNHNS, CDR2 SASEGT. After removal of 5 bases from V and 5 bases from J, the junction contained 5 bases not matched to a gene.

V usage is TRBV9 and J usage is TRBJ2-3, with TRBD2 matching over 10 bases. The trim removed 0 bases at V and 7 bases at J, leaving 11 bases unmatched. CDR1 SGDLS and CDR2 YYNGEE come from the germline V gene. The CDR3 is made up of 17 amino acids. CDR3: CASSVALPSGSPYTQYF. The CDR3 nucleotides read TGTGCCAGCAGCGTAGCTCTACCTAGCGGGAGTCCGTATACGCAGTATTTT.

In this sample, this clonotype turned up many times. The chain links TRBV6-1 to TRBJ2-2; 7 bases agree with TRBD1. Per germline, CDR1 MNHNS and CDR2 SASEGT. The CDR3 loop spans 13 amino acids. J lost 6 bases, V lost 6 bases, and 4 bases had no gene match. In DNA form, the CDR3 reads TGTGCCAGCAGAAAACAGGGGCCCGGGGAGCTGTTTTTT. Protein sequence: CASRKQGPGELFF.

The sample holds many counts of this clonotype. The rearrangement links TRBV10-3 to TRBJ2-1; D tentatively reads TRBD1 or TRBD2 (6 bases each). This CDR3 comprises 19 residues. With 1 base removed from V and 5 bases from J, the gap between germline ends came to 24 bases. Germline V CDR1 and CDR2: ENHRY, SYGVKD. DNA for the CDR3: TGTGCCATCAGTGAGTGGTTAACGGGGGCGGGCGGAATGAACAATGAGCAGTTCTTC. As protein: CAISEWLTGAGGMNNEQFF.

The table lists this clonotype with a few counts. This rearrangement joins TRBV6-1 to TRBJ1-6; the D gene is possibly TRBD1 (5 bases). The CDR3 is 13 residues long. Germline V gene data show CDR1 as MNHNS and CDR2 as SASEGT. V was clipped by 7 bases and J by 6 bases, with 10 bases between them. CDR3: CASKDSANSPLHF. CDR3 sequence (DNA): TGTGCCAGCAAAGACAGCGCTAATTCACCCCTCCACTTT.

For this clonotype: A much larger clone sits a single nucleotide away, making a read error possible. V usage is TRBV11-2 and J usage is TRBJ2-3; 10 nucleotides agree with TRBD1. The germline V gene encodes CDR1 SGHAT and CDR2 FQNNGV. This CDR3 region has 17 residues. The CDR3 here is CANSLAGVTGGADTQYF. CDR3 sequence (DNA): TGTGCCAACAGCTTAGCGGGTGTGACAGGGGGCGCGGATACGCAGTATTTT.

The chain employs TRBV3-1 and TRBJ2-1, with D maybe TRBD2 (5 bases). The CDR3 is 15 residues long. In germline, CDR1 is LGHDT, CDR2 YNNKEL (reference sequence). V lost 1 base to trimming and J lost 4 bases, with 11 bases between them. In DNA, the CDR3 is TGTGCCAGCAGCCAAGTGAGGAGGCTTTACAATGAGCAGTTCTTC. Its protein is CASSQVRRLYNEQFF.

This clonotype was seen ten or more times. The J gene is TRBJ1-1, the V gene TRBV30, with TRBD1 as a possible D gene (6 bases). From germline, CDR1 is GTSNPN and CDR2 SVGIG (reference sequence). V lost 2 bases to trimming and J lost 1 base, with 8 bases between them. The CDR3 contains 13 residues. CDR3 amino acids: CAWSMGANTEAFF. As DNA, the CDR3 is TGTGCCTGGAGTATGGGGGCGAACACTGAAGCTTTCTTT.

The V gene is TRBV24-1, the J gene TRBJ2-3, with TRBD1 matching over 7 bases. The junction had 6 bases not matched to a gene; V was cut back by 4 bases and J by 0 bases. This CDR3 is built from 16 residues. Germline CDR1 and CDR2: KGHDR and SFDVKD. CDR3 residues: CATSETGVPSTDTQYF. The CDR3 nucleotides read TGTGCCACCAGTGAAACAGGGGTACCCAGCACAGATACGCAGTATTTT.

This clonotype has ten or more counts. The chain links TRBV5-1 to TRBJ2-1; the D call may be TRBD1 or TRBD2 (5 bases each). The CDR3 runs to 14 residues. The germline gives CDR1 SGHRS, CDR2 YFSETQ. With 0 bases removed from V and 6 bases from J, the gap between germline ends came to 10 bases. CDR3: CASSLEGRFNEQFF. The DNA of the CDR3 is TGCGCCAGCAGCTTGGAGGGACGGTTCAATGAGCAGTTCTTC. Drawing the rest from reference TRBV5-1 and TRBJ2-1, the complete variable domain is KAGVTQTPRYLIKTRGQQVTLSCSPISGHRSVSWYQQTPGQGLQFLFEYFSETQRNKGNFPGRFSGRQFSNSRSEMNVSTLELGDSALYLCASSLEGRFNEQFFGPGTRLTVL.

The chain recombines TRBV5-5 with TRBJ2-5; tentatively, D is TRBD2 (6 bases). Between the trimmed V and J ends, which lost 2 bases and 5 bases, there was a span of 16 bases. Germline V gene lookup returns CDR1 SGHKS and CDR2 YYEKEE (reference sequence). This CDR3 has 15 residues. CDR3 residues: CASSLLVGSMETQYF. For the CDR3, the DNA is TGTGCCAGCAGCTTATTGGTCGGGAGTATGGAGACCCAGTACTTC.